A selection of T cell receptor beta chains follows, all from one sample in a study of blood T cell repertoires in COVID-19. The table came from immunoSEQ multiplex PCR; TCRdb's copy has only in-frame clones and leaves some out. The table has 75,000 to 100,000 clones, 87% seen once. The sample taken for sequencing was peripheral blood. The receptors were sampled from an elderly woman with acute or convalescent COVID-19. Each CDR3 is given with its conserved first and last residue. Fields, in order: clone size, V gene, CDR3 protein. Rows give clone size only sometimes, using once, few, many, or a class for an expanded clone.

- | TRBV9 | CASSLQGGQETQYF
- | TRBV30 | CAWSFPREDQPQHF
- | TRBV7-8 | CASSLGVAGGPRNTGELFF
- | TRBV25-1 | CASSDGVRKEWRAFF
once | TRBV3-1/TRBV3-2 | CASSQNQQPQHF
- | TRBV3-1/TRBV3-2 | CASRPSGQGYQPQHF
- | TRBV18 | CASSNDRNEQFF
- | TRBV30 | CAWNEDSNQPQHF
- | TRBV10-3 | CAIMNGQGAYEQYF
once | TRBV19 | CASSIGTAFNYGYTF
- | TRBV5-5 | CASSSTGGSYGYTF
- | TRBV14 | CASSRGAGQQFF
- | TRBV27 | CASSFWLASTDTQYF
- | TRBV2 | CASSMTVMNTEAFF
- | TRBV6-6 | CASSYTGDRINYGYTF
- | TRBV6-6 | CASSYGGLAGDNEQFF
- | TRBV5-6 | CASSQDRGSILGYTF
- | TRBV2 | CASRSRLAGYETQYF
- | TRBV2 | CASSGTPGLAGYNEQFF
- | TRBV2 | CASSSTYEQYF
- | TRBV2 | CASSRRTGEGNEQFF
- | TRBV19 | CASSFQGWYGYTF
- | TRBV2 | CASKGLLAGQETQYF
few | TRBV19 | CASSPGPRLAKNIQYF